The rows below give T cell receptor beta chains drawn from one sample of a study of response to subunit inactivated influenza vaccine. TCRdb re-analysed the RT-PCR reads in MiXCR, keeping a single row per CDR3 protein. Among 450,000 to 600,000 distinct CDR3 sequences listed, 15% to 20% were seen once. Material: CD4+ T cells sorted from PBMCs, obtained roughly 24 months after vaccination. These receptors all stem from a man between 50 and 70 years old who received an inactivated influenza vaccine. The CDR3 runs from the conserved cysteine through the conserved F or W. A D gene is named only where the DNA matches it firmly. Only some rows state a clone size, as once, few, many or a class for expanded clones.

clone size	V gene	J gene	CDR3 length	D gene	CDR3 protein	CDR3 DNA
few	TRBV28	TRBJ2-1	18	NA	CASRFFRGSGGGNNEQFF	TGTGCCAGTAGATTCTTCAGGGGGTCTGGGGGGGGAAACAATGAGCAGTTCTTC
NA	TRBV7-9	TRBJ1-5	14	NA	CASSSLQGYQPQHF	TGTGCCAGCAGCTCCTTACAGGGATATCAGCCCCAGCATTTT
few	TRBV3-1	TRBJ2-1	15	TRBD1	CASSQGTGARNEQFF	TGTGCCAGCAGCCAAGGGACAGGGGCTAGGAATGAGCAGTTCTTC
NA	TRBV25-1	TRBJ2-5	16	NA	CASRVRVGLGQETQYF	TGTGCCAGTAGGGTGCGAGTCGGGCTCGGACAAGAGACCCAGTACTTC
few	TRBV20-1	TRBJ2-1	17	TRBD2	CSALSYNSGPGPTEQFF	TGCAGTGCTCTGAGCTACAATAGCGGGCCAGGGCCAACGGAGCAGTTCTTC
many	TRBV29-1	TRBJ2-5	11	NA	CSVIALETQYF	TGCAGCGTTATAGCTCTAGAGACCCAGTACTTC
many	TRBV20-1	TRBJ1-5	15	NA	CSASAVLGAVQPQHF	TGCAGTGCTAGTGCTGTATTGGGGGCCGTTCAGCCCCAGCATTTT
NA	TRBV7-9	TRBJ2-3	16	NA	CASSSLDPTWEDTQYF	TGTGCCAGCAGTTCTTTAGACCCCACCTGGGAAGATACGCAGTATTTT
NA	TRBV29-1	TRBJ2-6	16	NA	CSVGKGGGTGANVLTF	TGCAGCGTAGGGAAGGGAGGGGGCACTGGGGCCAACGTCCTGACTTTC
NA	TRBV2	TRBJ2-3	16	TRBD2	CASSERPSGGTDTQYF	TGTGCCAGCAGTGAACGGCCCAGCGGGGGCACAGATACGCAGTATTTT
NA	TRBV4-1	TRBJ1-1	18	NA	CASSQDRAGDRMNTEAFF	TGCGCCAGCAGCCAAGATCGGGCAGGGGATCGCATGAACACTGAAGCTTTCTTT
NA	TRBV28	TRBJ1-2	16	NA	CASSLSATAGNYGYTF	TGTGCCAGCAGTTTATCGGCAACCGCCGGAAACTATGGCTACACCTTC
few	TRBV7-2	TRBJ2-4	15	NA	CASSGQKEAKNIQYF	TGTGCCAGCAGCGGCCAGAAGGAAGCCAAAAACATTCAGTACTTC
many	TRBV20-1	TRBJ2-6	20	TRBD1	CSARTQDRGLTYSGANVLTF	TGCAGTGCTAGAACACAAGACAGGGGGCTAACCTACTCTGGGGCCAACGTCCTGACTTTC
NA	TRBV3-1	TRBJ2-7	17	TRBD1	CASSQYVPGTGYYEQYF	TGTGCCAGCAGCCAGTACGTCCCCGGGACAGGGTACTACGAGCAGTACTTC
few	TRBV10-3	TRBJ1-1	12	NA	CAIRTAGAEAFF	TGTGCCATCAGAACCGCAGGGGCTGAAGCTTTCTTT
NA	TRBV5-6	TRBJ2-7	14	NA	CASGLGVLCYEQYF	TGTGCCAGCGGCCTGGGGGTCCTCTGCTACGAGCAGTACTTC
few	TRBV7-8	TRBJ1-4	16	NA	CASSSKPSPTNEKLFF	TGTGCCAGCAGCTCAAAACCGTCGCCAACTAATGAAAAACTGTTTTTT
NA	TRBV29-1	TRBJ2-1	13	TRBD2	CSVEASGRDEQFF	TGCAGCGTTGAGGCTAGCGGCAGGGATGAGCAGTTCTTC
NA	TRBV24-1	TRBJ2-5	16	NA	CATSDPSPENQETQYF	TGTGCCACCAGTGACCCGTCCCCAGAGAACCAAGAGACCCAGTACTTC
NA	TRBV6-1	TRBJ2-1	15	NA	CASSPDRVAGNEQFF	TGTGCCAGCAGTCCGGACAGGGTAGCGGGGAATGAGCAGTTCTTC
few	TRBV4-3	TRBJ2-3	15	TRBD1	CASSQREGATDTQYF	TGCGCCAGCAGCCAACGTGAGGGGGCAACAGATACGCAGTATTTT
few	TRBV9	TRBJ2-3	16	TRBD1	CASSVRVGTGADTQYF	TGTGCCAGCAGCGTGAGGGTGGGGACAGGGGCAGATACGCAGTATTTT
NA	TRBV3-1	TRBJ1-2	12	NA	CASSQGFEGYTF	TGTGCCAGCAGCCAAGGGTTCGAGGGCTACACCTTC
few	TRBV12-3/TRBV12-4	TRBJ2-7	15	TRBD1	CASSTAGDRGNEQYF	TGTGCCAGCAGTACCGCCGGTGACAGGGGCAACGAGCAGTACTTC
few	TRBV5-1	TRBJ2-5	14	TRBD2	CASSSGLEKETQYF	TGCGCCAGCAGCTCGGGACTAGAGAAAGAGACCCAGTACTTC
NA	TRBV28	TRBJ2-3	18	TRBD1	CASSLLSGGSGLKDTQYF	TGTGCCAGCAGTTTATTATCAGGGGGAAGTGGATTAAAAGATACGCAGTATTTT
few	TRBV4-2	TRBJ2-3	17	TRBD2	CASSQDVSGGSTDTQYF	TGTGCCAGCAGCCAAGATGTCAGCGGGGGAAGCACAGATACGCAGTATTTT
NA	TRBV20-1	TRBJ1-1	14	TRBD1	CSASVTGGAGEAFF	TGCAGTGCTAGTGTAACAGGGGGCGCGGGTGAAGCTTTCTTT
NA	TRBV5-1	TRBJ1-3	14	NA	CASRLTGTGYTIYF	TGCGCCAGCAGATTAACAGGGACTGGATACACCATATATTTT
NA	TRBV20-1	TRBJ2-7	14	NA	CSAPDGWGGNEQYF	TGCAGTGCCCCGGACGGGTGGGGTGGAAACGAGCAGTACTTC
few	TRBV27	TRBJ2-3	16	TRBD2	CASSSSLAGGVDTQYF	TGTGCCAGCAGTTCTTCACTAGCGGGAGGGGTAGATACGCAGTATTTT
NA	TRBV15	TRBJ2-5	16	TRBD2	CATSRGGGGSQETQYF	TGTGCCACCAGCAGAGGGGGCGGGGGGTCCCAAGAGACCCAGTACTTC
many	TRBV12-3/TRBV12-4	TRBJ2-2	13	NA	CASSRSNTGELFF	TGTGCCAGCAGCCGGTCTAACACCGGGGAGCTGTTTTTT